These 26 T cell receptor beta chains originate from one sample sequenced in a study of T cells expressing NK-cell markers. Reprocessing the 5' RACE reads, TCRdb reports a single entry for every CDR3 protein and omits DNA. Its clone listing holds approximately 550,000 distinct CDR3 sequences. The specimen was blood T cells: a sorted CD56 or NKG2C T cell subset, CD4+ or CD8+ T cells, or bulk PBMC T cells (not recorded which). The receptors were gathered from a man younger than 35 in good health.

This chain links TRBV5-6 with TRBJ2-3; the TRBD2 assignment by TCRdb is unverifiable without DNA. The germline V gene has CDR1 SGHDT and CDR2 YYEEEE. CDR3 length: 15 residues. The CDR3 loop is CASSQTSVGTDTQYF.

This chain uses TRBV5-1 with TRBJ2-6; checking the TCRdb D call of TRBD1 is not possible without DNA. The CDR3 extends over 17 amino acids. CDR1 SGHRS and CDR2 YFSETQ come from the germline V gene. CDR3: CASSQGHRNSGANVLTF. Variable domain in full (rest from reference TRBV5-1 and TRBJ2-6): KAGVTQTPRYLIKTRGQQVTLSCSPISGHRSVSWYQQTPGQGLQFLFEYFSETQRNKGNFPGRFSGRQFSNSRSEMNVSTLELGDSALYLCASSQGHRNSGANVLTFGAGSRLTVL.

The rearrangement links TRBV29-1 to TRBJ1-3. The CDR3 has 15 amino acids. Germline V gene sequence: CDR1 SQVTM, CDR2 ANQGSEA. CDR3 residues: CSVARAATSGNTIYF. The complete variable domain, with remaining parts taken from reference TRBV29-1 and TRBJ1-3, reads SAVISQKPSRDICQRGTSLTIQCQVDSQVTMMFWYRQQPGQSLTLIATANQGSEATYESGFVIDKFPISRPNLTFSTLTVSNMSPEDSSIYLCSVARAATSGNTIYFGEGSWLTVV.

The chain joins TRBV5-1 to TRBJ1-3; TCRdb's assignment of TRBD1 cannot be checked, as there is no DNA. Germline V gene sequence: CDR1 SGHRS, CDR2 YFSETQ. This CDR3 is 16 amino acids long. The CDR3 loop reads CASSLGQANSGNTIYF.

The chain combines TRBV3-1 with TRBJ2-4. In germline, CDR1 is LGHDT, CDR2 YNNKEL (reference sequence). This CDR3 is built from 13 residues. CDR3 region: CASSQYTENIQYF.

The gene calls are TRBV6-1 and TRBJ1-2. Germline loops: CDR1 MNHNS, CDR2 SASEGT. This CDR3 contains 13 residues. CDR3 sequence: CASRNDVGGGYTF.

CDR3 amino acids: CASSPPVGQGVRTQYF. This chain uses TRBV6-1 with TRBJ2-5; TCRdb designates TRBD1, a call that cannot be tested without DNA. Looked up from germline, CDR1 is MNHNS and CDR2 is SASEGT. CDR3 size: 16 residues.

The CDR3 protein is CAGTVYREVGGTGTPQDEQFF. The chain joins TRBV11-1 to TRBJ2-1; TCRdb's assignment of TRBD1 cannot be checked, as there is no DNA. Germline CDR1 SGHAT, CDR2 FQDESV (reference sequence). CDR3 length equals 21 residues.

The V call is TRBV7-8, the J call TRBJ2-2; the D call of TRBD2 rests on TCRdb alone, since no DNA is present to check it. CDR1 and CDR2 (germline): SGHVS, FQNEAQ. The CDR3 sequence is 19 residues long. The chain's CDR3 is CASSLERFHSEKNTGELFF. The variable domain in full, completed from reference TRBV7-8 and TRBJ2-2, reads GAGVSQSPRYKVAKRGQDVALRCDPISGHVSLFWYQQALGQGPEFLTYFQNEAQLDKSGLPSDRFFAERPEGSVSTLKIQRTQQEDSAVYLCASSLERFHSEKNTGELFFGEGSRLTVL.

The chain couples TRBV20-1 to TRBJ1-3. CDR1 and CDR2 from the germline V gene are DFQATT and SNEGSKA (reference sequence). CDR3 length: 13 residues. CDR3 protein: CSARDSDGNTIYF.

CDR3 sequence reads: CASSLDSPSGELFF. V gene TRBV12-3 or TRBV12-4 combines with J gene TRBJ2-2; TCRdb selects TRBD2, and the lack of DNA leaves this call unchecked. This CDR3 is 14 amino acids long.

CDR3 sequence reads: CASSQDGFQPQHF. The chain recombines TRBV14 with TRBJ1-5. CDR1 SGHDN and CDR2 FVKESK come from the germline V gene. The CDR3 totals 13 residues.

This chain joins TRBV4-3 and TRBJ2-1; the D gene TCRdb calls, TRBD2, cannot be checked with no DNA. CDR3 length equals 14 residues. Germline CDR1 reads LGHNA; CDR2 reads YSLEER. The CDR3 spells CASSQGGTYNEQFF.

The chain is built from TRBV6-5 and TRBJ1-5. CDR3 length: 14 amino acids. Germline V gene data show CDR1 as MNHEY and CDR2 as SVGAGI. The CDR3 region is CASSLGRYGQPQHF.

The rearrangement uses TRBV12-3 or TRBV12-4 and TRBJ2-7; TCRdb picks TRBD1, but there is no DNA to check that call. This CDR3 has 15 amino acids. This CDR3 reads CASSRDGTGSDEQYF.

The V call is TRBV3-1, the J call TRBJ2-1; checking the TCRdb D call of TRBD1 is not possible without DNA. Germline CDR1 LGHDT, CDR2 YNNKEL (reference sequence). There are 17 residues in the CDR3. The CDR3 spells CASSSLPGMGIYNEQFF.

The chain carries TRBV20-1 and TRBJ1-5; lacking DNA, the TRBD1 call made by TCRdb goes unchecked. This CDR3 comprises 16 residues. CDR1 and CDR2 from the germline V gene are DFQATT and SNEGSKA (reference sequence). CDR3: CSASTGGRYSNQPQHF.

V is TRBV6-1 and J is TRBJ2-3; TCRdb indicates TRBD2, and absent DNA this call remains unverified. This CDR3 has 14 residues. CDR1 and CDR2 from the germline V gene are MNHNS and SASEGT. This chain's CDR3 is CASQLSGRGDTQYF.

J is TRBJ2-1 and V is TRBV9; TCRdb lists TRBD1, though no DNA is available to test this call. Germline CDR1 and CDR2: SGDLS and YYNGEE. The CDR3 length is 14 residues. The CDR3 protein is CASSVAPRADGAFF.

This sequence joins TRBV7-9 and TRBJ1-6; the TCRdb D gene call, TRBD1, has no DNA to confirm it. In germline, CDR1 is SEHNR, CDR2 FQNEAQ (reference sequence). The CDR3 extends over 15 amino acids. The chain's CDR3 is CASSLGGVDNSPLHF.

The rearrangement joins TRBV29-1 to TRBJ2-5; TCRdb's D call, TRBD2, is unchecked because there is no DNA. Germline values: CDR1 SQVTM, CDR2 ANQGSEA. The CDR3 length is 16 residues. CDR3 loop: CSANTPLAGFQETQYF. Full variable domain (missing parts from reference TRBV29-1 and TRBJ2-5): SAVISQKPSRDICQRGTSLTIQCQVDSQVTMMFWYRQQPGQSLTLIATANQGSEATYESGFVIDKFPISRPNLTFSTLTVSNMSPEDSSIYLCSANTPLAGFQETQYFGPGTRLLVL.

The gene calls are TRBV29-1 and TRBJ1-2. The CDR3 has 15 amino acids. Germline lookup yields CDR1 SQVTM and CDR2 ANQGSEA. CDR3 in amino acids: CSVEEWQHKSYGYTF.

V usage is TRBV18 and J usage is TRBJ2-5. CDR3 length: 13 amino acids. Germline values: CDR1 KGHSH, CDR2 LQKENI. CDR3: CASSPELQETQYF. Full variable domain (outside the CDR3, taken from reference TRBV18 and TRBJ2-5): NAGVMQNPRHLVRRRGQEARLRCSPMKGHSHVYWYRQLPEEGLKFMVYLQKENIIDESGMPKERFSAEFPKEGPSILRIQQVVRGDSAAYFCASSPELQETQYFGPGTRLLVL.

The genes are TRBV12-3 or TRBV12-4 and TRBJ1-1; TCRdb picks TRBD1, but there is no DNA to check that call. The CDR3 is 17 amino acids. The chain's CDR3 is CASSPDYRGGRGLGAFF.

V is TRBV12-3 or TRBV12-4 and J is TRBJ2-4. The CDR3 loop spans 16 amino acids. CDR3 in amino acids: CASSLRQGLAKNIQYF.

The V call is TRBV5-1, the J call TRBJ2-2; TCRdb's assignment of TRBD1 cannot be checked, as there is no DNA. The CDR3 is made up of 14 amino acids. Per the germline V gene, CDR1 is SGHRS and CDR2 is YFSETQ. CDR3 sequence reads: CASSLTRGAGELFF. Using reference TRBV5-1 and TRBJ2-2 for the parts outside the CDR3, the full variable domain is KAGVTQTPRYLIKTRGQQVTLSCSPISGHRSVSWYQQTPGQGLQFLFEYFSETQRNKGNFPGRFSGRQFSNSRSEMNVSTLELGDSALYLCASSLTRGAGELFFGEGSRLTVL.